Shown below are 17 T cell receptor beta chains from a single sample sequenced in a study of monozygotic twins with inflammatory bowel disease. TCRdb reprocessed the 5' RACE reads; each CDR3 protein has one entry and no DNA is given. Found here are 350,000 to 500,000 distinct CDR3 sequences; the top ten clones hold more than 2%. Input material: blood. Receptors originate from a human donor with ulcerative colitis or Crohn's disease, or a healthy co-twin of an affected twin (not recorded which).

The chain links TRBV7-6 to TRBJ1-1. From germline, CDR1 is SGHVS and CDR2 FNYEAQ. The CDR3 is 14 amino acids. This CDR3 is CASSLAPLNTEAFF.

V is TRBV5-1 and J is TRBJ2-4; as DNA is missing, the TRBD2 call by TCRdb cannot be tested. CDR1 is SGHRS, CDR2 YFSETQ, per germline. The CDR3 covers 14 residues. This CDR3 is CASSPGLMGNIQYF. Full variable domain (rest looked up from reference TRBV5-1 and TRBJ2-4): KAGVTQTPRYLIKTRGQQVTLSCSPISGHRSVSWYQQTPGQGLQFLFEYFSETQRNKGNFPGRFSGRQFSNSRSEMNVSTLELGDSALYLCASSPGLMGNIQYFGAGTRLSVL.

The chain carries TRBV6-1 and TRBJ2-1; TCRdb lists TRBD1, though no DNA is available to test this call. Per the germline V gene, CDR1 is MNHNS and CDR2 is SASEGT. CDR3 length: 16 residues. CDR3 region: CASSEKGGTSYNEQFF.

The rearrangement joins TRBV19 to TRBJ1-6. The CDR3 runs to 18 residues. The germline CDR1 and CDR2 sequences are LNHDA and SQIVND (reference sequence). CDR3 in amino acids: CASTKNRQGSSYNSPLHF.

The chain has TRBV12-3 or TRBV12-4 and TRBJ2-5; without DNA, the TCRdb call of TRBD2 cannot be checked. CDR3 size: 16 residues. The CDR3 region is CASSLRTSGSRETQYF.

This rearrangement joins TRBV27 to TRBJ2-3. Germline values: CDR1 MNHEY, CDR2 SMNVEV (reference sequence). The CDR3 is 12 amino acids. Here the CDR3 reads CASGYSTDTQYF.

The chain employs TRBV6-2 or TRBV6-3 and TRBJ2-2. The CDR3 runs 14 residues. Germline CDR1 MNHEY, CDR2 SVGEGT. The chain's CDR3 is CASTMVQNTGELFF.

This sequence joins TRBV18 and TRBJ1-6; there is no DNA to check the TCRdb D call of TRBD1. CDR3 length equals 15 residues. The germline V gene has CDR1 KGHSH and CDR2 LQKENI. CDR3 protein: CASSPDRVGVEALHF.

This chain connects TRBV7-2 to TRBJ2-5; the D call from TCRdb, TRBD2, cannot be confirmed without DNA. The germline V gene has CDR1 SGHTA and CDR2 FQGNSA. This CDR3 has 17 residues. The CDR3 spells CASSLVTSGGVRETQYF.

The chain uses TRBV7-2 and TRBJ2-1; TCRdb selects TRBD2, and the lack of DNA leaves this call unchecked. The CDR3 totals 15 residues. The germline gives CDR1 SGHTA, CDR2 FQGNSA. This CDR3 is CASSLSQGPYNEQFF.

J is TRBJ2-1 and V is TRBV5-4. This CDR3 comprises 12 residues. Germline V gene sequence: CDR1 SGHNT, CDR2 YYREEE (reference sequence). The CDR3 spells CASSHSTNEQFF.

The chain carries TRBV9 and TRBJ2-3; the D gene TCRdb calls, TRBD1, cannot be checked with no DNA. The length of the CDR3 is 17 residues. The V gene's germline CDR1 is SGDLS and CDR2 YYNGEE. CDR3 protein: CASSVAVSRGGTDTQYF.

This rearrangement joins TRBV5-1 to TRBJ1-2; there is no DNA to check the TCRdb D call of TRBD1. The CDR3 sequence is 15 residues long. Germline assignment: CDR1 SGHRS and CDR2 YFSETQ. CDR3 protein: CASSTTGFSNYGYTF.

The rearrangement links TRBV7-6 to TRBJ2-1; TCRdb names TRBD1, which stays unverified in the absence of DNA. The germline V gene has CDR1 SGHVS and CDR2 FNYEAQ. The CDR3 spans 16 residues. CDR3 protein: CASSPYRDRGSDEQFF.

The chain recombines TRBV12-3 or TRBV12-4 with TRBJ2-5; TCRdb indicates TRBD1, and absent DNA this call remains unverified. The CDR3 is made up of 14 amino acids. CDR3: CASRGQGLPETQYF.

The chain carries TRBV12-3 or TRBV12-4 and TRBJ2-7; TCRdb lists TRBD1, though no DNA is available to test this call. This CDR3 is 15 amino acids long. The CDR3: CASSVGTGRAYEQYF.

The rearrangement joins TRBV20-1 to TRBJ2-5. The CDR3 is 12 amino acids. Per the germline V gene, CDR1 is DFQATT and CDR2 is SNEGSKA (reference sequence). CDR3 loop: CSARGSQETQYF.